Each of the 18 T cell receptor beta chains below was sequenced from the same sample in a study of T cells after yellow fever vaccination. TCRdb analysed the 5' RACE reads with MiXCR anew, one entry per CDR3 protein. The sample includes around 140,000 distinct CDR3 sequences, approximately 6.6% of them seen just once. Sequenced material: CD4+ T cells sorted from PBMCs, taken 10 days after the yellow fever booster vaccination. These receptors originate from a man aged 25 to 40 who received the YFV17D yellow fever vaccine.

This clonotype was counted ten times or more. The V gene is TRBV19, the J gene TRBJ2-7; unclear D gene. This CDR3 is built from 13 residues. Germline CDR1 is LNHDA and CDR2 is SQIVND (reference sequence). V was clipped by 4 bases and J by 3 bases, with 10 bases between them. CDR3 protein: CASSTGPFYEQYF. The CDR3 bases are TGTGCCAGTAGTACCGGACCATTCTACGAGCAGTACTTC.

This clonotype was observed many times. This sequence joins TRBV29-1 and TRBJ2-4; D is unclear. Germline values: CDR1 SQVTM, CDR2 ANQGSEA. V was pared by 4 bases and J by 3 bases, with 10 bases between. This CDR3 is 13 amino acids long. In nucleotides, the CDR3 is TGCAGCGTTGCCTTGGGCGGCAAAAACATTCAGTACTTC. Protein: CSVALGGKNIQYF. Combining the CDR3 with reference TRBV29-1 and TRBJ2-4 gives the whole variable domain SAVISQKPSRDICQRGTSLTIQCQVDSQVTMMFWYRQQPGQSLTLIATANQGSEATYESGFVIDKFPISRPNLTFSTLTVSNMSPEDSSIYLCSVALGGKNIQYFGAGTRLSVL.

The sample holds a few counts of this clonotype. The V call is TRBV11-2, the J call TRBJ2-5, with TRBD2 matching over 10 bases. With 0 bases clipped from V and 5 bases from J, the junction kept 9 bases outside the gene matches. The CDR3 sequence is 17 residues long. Germline loops: CDR1 SGHAT, CDR2 FQNNGV. This chain's CDR3 is CASSLDRLAGARETQYF. CDR3 coding DNA: TGTGCCAGCAGCTTAGATCGGCTAGCGGGAGCCAGGGAGACCCAGTACTTC.

This clonotype has at least ten counts. The chain is built from TRBV20-1 and TRBJ2-1; D tentatively fits TRBD1 or TRBD2 (5 bases each). The CDR3 is 14 residues long. Per germline, CDR1 DFQATT and CDR2 SNEGSKA (reference sequence). V was shortened by 4 bases and J by 7 bases, with 17 bases between the two germline ends. The CDR3 DNA follows: TGCAGTGCTAACCGGGACCAGGTTAAGAATGAGCAGTTCTTC. Its translation: CSANRDQVKNEQFF.

This clonotype has more than one count but fewer than ten. The chain couples TRBV27 to TRBJ2-1, with a possible D match to TRBD1 (6 bases). Germline V gene sequence: CDR1 MNHEY, CDR2 SMNVEV (reference sequence). The CDR3 runs to 15 residues. V was trimmed by 5 bases and J by 4 bases, leaving 15 bases between them. CDR3 amino acids: CASSTRTVLYNEQFF. In nucleotides, the CDR3 is TGTGCCAGCAGTACCCGGACAGTGTTATACAATGAGCAGTTCTTC.

This clonotype was seen many times. This sequence joins TRBV5-1 and TRBJ2-1; 13 bases are shared with TRBD2. Unmatched junction bases numbered 3, after V lost 2 bases and J lost 7 bases. Looked up from germline, CDR1 is SGHRS and CDR2 is YFSETQ. This CDR3 has 15 amino acids. For the CDR3, the DNA is TGCGCCAGCAGCTTAGGACTAGCGGGAGTGAATGAGCAGTTCTTC. This sequence encodes CASSLGLAGVNEQFF.

This clonotype was seen repeatedly, ten times or more. V gene TRBV20-1 combines with J gene TRBJ1-1; maybe TRBD1 (6 bases). V was pared by 1 base and J by 9 bases, with 9 bases between. The CDR3 length is 11 residues. Per germline, CDR1 DFQATT and CDR2 SNEGSKA (reference sequence). The CDR3 loop is CSARAGDKAFF. The CDR3 DNA follows: TGCAGTGCTAGAGCGGGGGACAAAGCTTTCTTT.

This clonotype has at least ten counts. CDR3 in DNA: TGCAGTGCAACCACCGGGACTAGCCCTAATTACGAGCAGTACTTC. Protein sequence: CSATTGTSPNYEQYF. This chain connects TRBV20-1 to TRBJ2-7; 9 bases are a match to TRBD2. Germline CDR1 DFQATT, CDR2 SNEGSKA (reference sequence). J gave up 4 bases and V 6 bases, and 13 bases lay outside the gene matches. The CDR3 loop spans 15 amino acids.

In its sample, this clonotype was seen many times. Here the CDR3 DNA reads TGTGCCAGCAGACTTAGATTATCCGGTAGGGACGAGCAGTACTTC. Translating gives CASRLRLSGRDEQYF. The chain carries TRBV7-2 and TRBJ2-7; D not resolved. This CDR3 spans 15 amino acids. Germline loops: CDR1 SGHTA, CDR2 FQGNSA. V was clipped by 6 bases and J by 5 bases, with 20 bases between them.

This clonotype showed up just a few times. The rearrangement links TRBV5-4 to TRBJ2-2; 8 nucleotides align to TRBD1. CDR1 is SGHNT and CDR2 is YYREEE in the germline V gene (reference sequence). The CDR3 totals 15 residues. Losses at the gene ends were 4 bases for V and 1 base for J; bases not matched to a gene: 3. This chain's CDR3 is CASSPGQENTGELFF. The CDR3 DNA reads as TGTGCCAGCAGCCCGGGACAGGAGAACACCGGGGAGCTGTTTTTT.

This clonotype appeared many times. The chain has TRBV7-2 and TRBJ2-7, with 9 bases lining up with TRBD1. The CDR3 runs to 16 residues. The ends lost 5 bases at V and 2 bases at J; junction bases unmatched: 10. Per the germline V gene, CDR1 is SGHTA and CDR2 is FQGNSA. CDR3 region: CASSVTGTGSTYEQYF. For the CDR3, the DNA is TGTGCCAGCAGCGTAACCGGGACAGGGTCCACCTACGAGCAGTACTTC.

This clonotype was seen more than once but under ten times. The rearrangement joins TRBV18 to TRBJ2-2; 10 bases are shared with TRBD2. Per the germline V gene, CDR1 is KGHSH and CDR2 is LQKENI. Trimming removed 6 bases from V and 7 bases from J; junction bases left unmatched: 8. This CDR3 spans 15 amino acids. CDR3 in amino acids: CASSASGSKGGELFF. CDR3 DNA sequence: TGTGCCAGCTCGGCTAGCGGGAGCAAAGGCGGGGAGCTGTTTTTT.

This clonotype appeared many times. V usage is TRBV7-2 and J usage is TRBJ2-3; 7 bases agree with TRBD1. CDR1 is SGHTA and CDR2 is FQGNSA in the germline V gene. Losses at the gene ends were 9 bases for V and 2 bases for J; bases not matched to a gene: 5. The CDR3 contains 13 residues. CDR3 DNA sequence: TGTGCCAGTCGACAGGGAAACACAGATACGCAGTATTTT. Its protein product is CASRQGNTDTQYF. The variable domain in full, with the rest retrieved from reference TRBV7-2 and TRBJ2-3, is GAGVSQSPSNKVTEKGKDVELRCDPISGHTALYWYRQSLGQGLEFLIYFQGNSAPDKSGLPSDRFSAERTGGSVSTLTIQRTQQEDSAVYLCASRQGNTDTQYFGPGTRLTVL.

This clonotype was seen at least ten times. The rearrangement uses TRBV20-1 and TRBJ2-1, with 8 bases matching TRBD2. The CDR3 is 15 residues long. The V gene end was trimmed by 0 bases and the J gene end by 12 bases; junction bases not matched to a gene: 13. Germline assignment: CDR1 DFQATT and CDR2 SNEGSKA (reference sequence). The CDR3 here is CSARDLIAGHKGQFF. CDR3 nucleotide sequence: TGCAGTGCTAGAGATCTAATAGCGGGGCATAAGGGGCAGTTCTTC.

This clonotype occurred many times. This chain connects TRBV25-1 to TRBJ2-3, with 7 nucleotides matching TRBD1. The germline V gene has CDR1 MGHDK and CDR2 SYGVNS. The J segment lost 11 bases and the V segment lost 5 bases, leaving 7 bases of the junction unmatched. The CDR3 spans 12 residues. The CDR3 DNA reads TGTGCCAGCAGTCGGGACAGCTCTATGCAGTATTTT. Its translation: CASSRDSSMQYF.

Worth noting for this clonotype: Sequence at one end of the junction differs from germline and may be a read error. The chain has TRBV5-4 and TRBJ2-5; D remains unclear. From germline, CDR1 is SGHNT and CDR2 YYREEE (reference sequence). The CDR3 has 13 residues. CDR3 protein: CASSVSYQEAQYF. The CDR3, as DNA: TGTGCCAGCAGCGTCTCCTACCAAGAGGCCCAGTACTTC.

This clonotype occurred many times. The V call is TRBV9, the J call TRBJ2-3; D uncertain. This CDR3 comprises 14 residues. Trimming removed 0 bases from V and 2 bases from J, with 7 bases in between. Per germline, CDR1 SGDLS and CDR2 YYNGEE. The CDR3 loop is CASSVVGFTDTQYF. The CDR3 DNA reads as TGTGCCAGCAGCGTAGTTGGATTCACAGATACGCAGTATTTT.

This clonotype was seen ten or more times. The chain couples TRBV24-1 to TRBJ2-1, with 7 bases fitting TRBD1. V gave up 5 bases and J gave up 7 bases; unmatched junction bases: 4. The germline CDR1 and CDR2 sequences are KGHDR and SFDVKD. There are 13 residues in the CDR3. The CDR3 here is CATSGKGANEQFF. Written as DNA, the CDR3 is TGTGCCACCAGTGGTAAGGGGGCGAATGAGCAGTTCTTC.